This T cell receptor (beta chain) was observed in a study of memory CD4+ T cells and cytomegalovirus serostatus (dated by TCRdb to the late 2010s). Study-level background: A total of roughly 33 healthy Belgian adults, of whom 9 were CMV seropositive and approximately 24 were CMV seronegative, were included in the cohort. To replicate a published TCR-based CMV serostatus classifier, the study sequenced CD4+ memory TCRbeta repertoires from a Belgian cohort whose cytomegalovirus serostatus was known.

On this clone: Its recognized antigen is unknown. Base qualities were left out, and no much larger clone turns up one base away.

Findings and caveats that apply to the study as a whole: Only CD4+CD45RO+ memory cells were sequenced, in contrast to the original study, which included naive and memory CD4+ and CD8+ populations. CMV serostatus prediction reached a median bootstrapped AUC of approximately 0.96 with the original framework and over 0.8 with a US-trained random forest. The results were interpreted as suggesting that the CMV-associated TCR signature is mostly present in the CD4+ memory repertoire. On the Belgian cohort, the classifier built on the original framework reached a median bootstrapped AUC of about 0.95, with a 95% CI of 0.76-1.00. Among the 150 to 200 previously reported CMV-associated TCRbeta sequences, some 67 showed up in the CD4+ memory repertoires, with each one found in between one and five individuals.

Per the germline V gene, LGHNA is the CDR1 and YNFKEQ is the CDR2. Trimming takes 4 bases from V and 11 bases from J, and the germline ends sit 14 bases apart. The CDR3 starts with the cysteine, ends with the phenylalanine, and has 13 residues. The DNA shown is the 39-base CDR3, in frame from base 1. The Quick-DNA Microprep Kit was used to extract genomic DNA from the sorted cells. Amplification of TCRbeta DNA was done with the immunoSEQ hsTCRbeta kit, following the protocol from the manufacturer. An Illumina MiSeq instrument was used to sequence the TCRbeta libraries. From the authors' description of their analysis: After out-of-frame sequences were removed, 2,204,828 distinct TCRbeta sequences remained, averaging around 70,000 per individual. Each individual was scored using the number of 170 or so previously reported CMV-associated TCRbeta sequences that the individual carried and the total number of productive distinct TCRbeta sequences. A beta-binomial model was reimplemented in Python, and random forests from scikit-learn, run with default parameters, were trained on data from the US cohort. On the Belgian cohort, classifier performance was reported as the median AUC, along with percentile confidence intervals, across 10,000 bootstrap iterations. TCRdb retrieved this table from immuneACCESS and kept in-frame rearrangements only. Not all clones are present; in checked studies, unresolved V genes account for under half, and no reason is known for the remainder. V, J and clone size are those of that table, while D and trimming were read from the DNA. For this sample there are 61,000 or so clones; about 78% appear just once. The top ten constitute approximately 0.5% of the sample.

A FACSAria II was used to sort memory CD4+ T cells, defined as single viable CD3+CD4+CD8-CD45RO+ cells. CMV serostatus was determined with a Roche Elecsys assay detecting serum IgG against CMV pp150, pp28, p38 and p52. After the samples were thawed, total CD4+ T cells were enriched through positive selection using CD4 magnetic microbeads. The samples came from a separate study whose specific focus was interrogating the CD4+ T cell memory repertoire. Peripheral blood mononuclear cells were isolated and cryopreserved according to standard operating procedures, and serum was kept at -80 degrees C. Staining used CD3-PerCP (BW264/56), CD4-APC (RPA-T4), CD45RO-PE (UCHT1) and CD8-Pacific Orange (3B5) antibodies, with Sytox blue excluding non-viable cells.

This sequence uses TRBV4-2 and TRBJ2-2; the D gene is unclear. The material sequenced was memory CD4+ T cells from blood. The source is an adult in good health and CMV-seronegative. Some clones in this sample may be carry-over from other donors' samples. The encoded CDR3 is CASSPPGRSELFF. The base sequence is TGTGCCAGCAGCCCTCCCGGCCGTTCTGAGCTGTTTTTT.